This T cell receptor beta chain originates from a study of cytomegalovirus exposure and HLA in healthy donors. Findings and caveats of the study: Reportedly, HLA-A and HLA-B alleles of most subjects were accurately predicted from TCR beta.

In regard to this clone: Its specificity is not known.

PCR employed 60 Vbeta and 13 Jbeta primers. Only in-frame clones appear in the TCRdb table, and some are missing; sequencing was by immunoSEQ multiplex PCR. The sample is made up of around 64,000 clones, and the top ten hold roughly 2.4% of it. V was cut by 1 base and J by 3 bases, with 9 bases left in between. The CDR3 length is 14 residues. Germline CDR1 reads KGHSH; CDR2 reads LQKENI. Sequences were obtained from PBMCs. The chain couples TRBV18 to TRBJ1-1, with no clear D. The receptor comes from a female donor in good health and CMV-seropositive. The CDR3 loop is CASSPRRGDTEAFF. CDR3 sequence (DNA): TGTGCCAGCTCACCACGTCGGGGAGACACTGAAGCTTTCTTT.